This T cell receptor (beta chain) was recorded in a study of blood T cell repertoires in COVID-19. Study summary: Italy, Spain and the United States were the sources of the convalescent and acute COVID-19 samples. In each case, the material was cDNA or gDNA derived from T cells, B-cell-depleted T cells, or PBMCs.

Original processing methods: Amplified reference gene primers provided the basis for estimating nucleated cell counts. Profiling relied on immunoSEQ multiplex PCR, and the TCRdb table lists in-frame clones only, not all of them. V, J and clone size reflect that table, while D and trimming were determined from the DNA. The top ten hold over 2.5% of the sample, which has 85,000 to 120,000 clones, roughly 86% seen once. Germline V lookup: CDR1 WSHSY, CDR2 SAAADI. V was shortened by 4 bases and J by 6 bases, with 9 bases between the two germline ends. This CDR3 has 13 residues. The genes are TRBV10-2 and TRBJ2-2; D is undetermined. The receptor comes from a man aged 50-60 years with active or convalescent COVID-19. The sequenced sample was peripheral blood. CDR3 nucleotides: TGCGCCAGCAGTGTCAGTTCCCCCGGGGAGCTGTTTTTT. Translating gives CASSVSSPGELFF.